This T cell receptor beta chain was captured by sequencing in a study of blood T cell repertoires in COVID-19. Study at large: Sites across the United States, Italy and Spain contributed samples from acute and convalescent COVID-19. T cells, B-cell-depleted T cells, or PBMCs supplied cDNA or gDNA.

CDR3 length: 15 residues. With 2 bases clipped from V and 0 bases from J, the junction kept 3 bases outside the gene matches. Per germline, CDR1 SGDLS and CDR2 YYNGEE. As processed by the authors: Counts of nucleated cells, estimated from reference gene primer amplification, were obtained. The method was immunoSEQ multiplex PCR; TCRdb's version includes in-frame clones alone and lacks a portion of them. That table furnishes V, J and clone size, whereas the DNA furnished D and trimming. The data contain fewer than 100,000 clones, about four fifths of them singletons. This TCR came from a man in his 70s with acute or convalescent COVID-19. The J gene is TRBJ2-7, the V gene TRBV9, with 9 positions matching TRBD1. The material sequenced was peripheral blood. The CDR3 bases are TGTGCCAGCAGCGTGGGGACAGGGAGCTCCTACGAGCAGTACTTC. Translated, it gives CASSVGTGSSYEQYF.